The following is a TCR beta chain sequence with its context. Its antigen is still unknown. V was pared by 4 bases and J by 7 bases, with 3 bases of the junction left unmatched. CDR1 and CDR2 (germline): GTSNPN, SVGIG (reference sequence). CDR3 length: 13 amino acids. The sample comes from a study of vaccination effects on CD4 cells after COVID-19. ViraFEST assay sequencing came after antigen-specific CD4+ T cells were expanded with viral peptide pools. Cells that had been cultured for roughly eleven days were the source of isolated CD4+ T cells. None of the vaccinated had previously contracted SARS-CoV-2, and their nucleocapsid antibodies tested negative. PBMC were cultured at roughly 2.2 million per well with roughly 10 IU/ml IL-2 and around 9.4 ug/ml peptides. General observations from the study: Cross-reaction with common cold coronaviruses was seen in only 1 of 255 vaccine-induced clones from healthy vaccinees. Marked clonal contraction of both clone types appeared late after vaccination.

The table came from immunoSEQ multiplex PCR; TCRdb's copy has only in-frame clones and leaves some out. The sample carries tens of thousands of clones, roughly 76% recorded once. This sequence originates from a human donor who received a COVID-19 vaccine. The sequences come from CD4+ T cells from PBMCs cultured with SARS-CoV-2 spike peptides, collected before COVID-19 vaccination. This rearrangement joins TRBV30 to TRBJ1-6, with 8 bases aligning to TRBD1. CDR3 sequence reads: CAWTRDRNSPLHF. In DNA, the CDR3 is TGTGCCTGGACCCGGGACAGGAATTCACCCCTCCACTTT.